These T cell receptor beta chains were read from a single sample in a study of T cell responses to AZD1222 COVID-19 vaccine. Sequenced by immunoSEQ multiplex PCR; TCRdb stores in-frame clones only, minus some. The data show fewer than 200,000 clones, with approximately 92% seen just once and roughly a tenth held by the top ten. The sample here was peripheral blood, taken on day 0 of AZD1222 vaccination. These TCRs come from an adult in good health. Both conserved end residues are part of each CDR3. The D gene is left open where the match is weak. Not every row has a clone size; where given, it reads once, few, many or a size class.

v_gene	d_gene	j_gene	abundance	len	CDR3nt	CDR3aa
TRBV6-2/TRBV6-3	TRBD2	TRBJ2-2	.	17	TGTGCCAGCAGTTACGCTAGCGGGAGGGCGGACACCGGGGAGCTGTTTTTT	CASSYASGRADTGELFF
TRBV19	.	TRBJ1-2	.	13	TGTGCCAGTAGTTTCGGGTTCTACGATGGCTACACCTTC	CASSFGFYDGYTF
TRBV6-1	.	TRBJ2-1	.	15	TGTGCCAGCAGCGAGGGAACGGCAGGGAATAATGAGCAGTTCTTC	CASSEGTAGNNEQFF
TRBV7-8	.	TRBJ1-1	few	16	TGTGCCAGCAGTATAGGACCCCCGTACAGGGTACCTGAAGCTTTCTTT	CASSIGPPYRVPEAFF
TRBV11-1	.	TRBJ1-1	.	11	TGTGCCAGCAGCTTGAACACTGAAGCTTTCTTT	CASSLNTEAFF
TRBV5-4	TRBD2	TRBJ2-2	.	16	TGTGCCAGCAGCTTGATTGCGGGAGGGTACACCGGGGAGCTGTTTTTT	CASSLIAGGYTGELFF
TRBV6-5	.	TRBJ1-1	.	16	TGTGCCAGCAGTTTAGGGGTCAGGGTGGGGCCCACTGAAGCTTTCTTT	CASSLGVRVGPTEAFF
TRBV18	.	TRBJ1-1	.	15	TGTGCCAGCTCACCACAAGGGGGAGGGAACACTGAAGCTTTCTTT	CASSPQGGGNTEAFF
TRBV5-1	.	TRBJ1-3	.	17	TGCGCCAGCAGCTTGGGGCCCGGGGGGCTGCAAGAAAACACCATATATTTT	CASSLGPGGLQENTIYF
TRBV2	.	TRBJ2-5	.	11	TGTGCCAGCACTAGAATAGAGACCCAGTACTTC	CASTRIETQYF
TRBV29-1	TRBD1	TRBJ1-1	.	12	TGCAGCGCCAGGGGGGGGAACACTGAAGCTTTCTTT	CSARGGNTEAFF
TRBV6-5	.	TRBJ1-2	.	13	TGTGCCAGCAGTTACGGCGCAGTTTATGGCTACACCTTC	CASSYGAVYGYTF
TRBV7-2	.	TRBJ1-6	.	12	TGTGCCAGCAGCTCAGATAATTCACCCCTCCACTTT	CASSSDNSPLHF
TRBV10-2	.	TRBJ2-2	.	12	TGCGCCAGCAGTGAGCTACCTTGGGAGCTGTTTTTT	CASSELPWELFF
TRBV2	.	TRBJ2-2	.	14	TGTGCCAGCAGTGGGCGGTACACAACCGGGGAGCTGTTTTTT	CASSGRYTTGELFF
TRBV12-3/TRBV12-4	TRBD2	TRBJ2-5	.	13	TGTGCCAGCAGTTCAACGGGAGGGGAGACCCAGTACTTC	CASSSTGGETQYF
TRBV30	.	TRBJ1-1	once	11	TGTGCCTGCCGACAGCACACTGAAGCTTTCTTT	CACRQHTEAFF